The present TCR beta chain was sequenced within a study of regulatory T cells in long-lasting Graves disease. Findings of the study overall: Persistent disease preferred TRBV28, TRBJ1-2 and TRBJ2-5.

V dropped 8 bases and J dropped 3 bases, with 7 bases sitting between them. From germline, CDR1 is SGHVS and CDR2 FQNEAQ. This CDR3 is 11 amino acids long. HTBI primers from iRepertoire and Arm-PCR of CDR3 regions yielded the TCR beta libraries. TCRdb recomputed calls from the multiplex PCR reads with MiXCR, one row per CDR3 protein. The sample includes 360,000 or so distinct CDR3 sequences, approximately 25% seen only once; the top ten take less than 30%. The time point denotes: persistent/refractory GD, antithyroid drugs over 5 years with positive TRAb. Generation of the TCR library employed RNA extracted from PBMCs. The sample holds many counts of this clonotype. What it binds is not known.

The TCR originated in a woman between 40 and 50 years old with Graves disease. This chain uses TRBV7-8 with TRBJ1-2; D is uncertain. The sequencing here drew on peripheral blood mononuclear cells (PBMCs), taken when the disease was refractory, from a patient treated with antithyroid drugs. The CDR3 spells CASVGDYGYTF. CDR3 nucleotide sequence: TGTGCCAGCGTAGGAGACTATGGCTACACCTTC.